This section outlines one T cell receptor (beta chain) sequence together with its context. The antigen is not known. The CDR3 length is 14 residues. Germline assignment: CDR1 SGHTS and CDR2 YDEGEE. These data belong to a study of monozygotic twins with inflammatory bowel disease. Findings of the study overall: Patient repertoire variability may have increased through differing immunosuppressive treatments.

TCRdb reanalyzed the 5' RACE reads and collapses them to one entry per CDR3 protein, without DNA. The sample's table shows more than 350,000 distinct CDR3 sequences. The specimen was blood. The chain combines TRBV5-8 with TRBJ2-1; TCRdb proposes TRBD1, but this gene call is untestable without DNA. This receptor was taken from a human donor with ulcerative colitis or Crohn's disease, or a healthy co-twin of an affected twin (not recorded which). The CDR3 is CASSPTGVYNEQFF.